Listed here are 9 T cell receptor beta chains from one sample, sequenced in a study of STAT5B mutations in CD4+ large granular lymphocyte leukemia. Profiled with immunoSEQ multiplex PCR; TCRdb holds only in-frame clones, not every one. The data show over 35,000 clones, around 84% seen once. Sequenced material: CD4+ T cells from blood buffy coats. The source of these receptors is a human donor in good health.

The genes are TRBV2 and TRBJ1-1; tentative D call: TRBD1 (6 bases). V was shortened by 9 bases and J by 6 bases, with 17 bases between the two germline ends. The CDR3 sequence is 13 residues long. Germline V CDR1 and CDR2: SNHLY, FYNNEI. The CDR3 coding sequence is TGTGCCAGTAAATTACAGGGAGTCCCTGAAGCTTTCTTT. It specifies CASKLQGVPEAFF.

The chain combines TRBV6-5 with TRBJ2-7; D may be TRBD2 (5 bases). The germline V gene encodes CDR1 MNHEY and CDR2 SVGAGI. This CDR3 region has 15 residues. V shed 3 bases and J shed 2 bases, with 14 bases lying between them. CDR3 amino acids: CASSYLGLRTYEQYF. In DNA form, the CDR3 reads TGTGCCAGCAGTTATCTCGGACTCCGAACCTACGAGCAGTACTTC.

The genes are TRBV7-8 and TRBJ2-3; 8 positions agree with TRBD2. In germline, CDR1 is SGHVS, CDR2 FQNEAQ. The trim removed 3 bases at V and 6 bases at J, leaving 5 bases unmatched. This CDR3 comprises 14 residues. The DNA for the CDR3 is TGTGCCAGCAGCTTTAGCGGGACCCAGGATACGCAGTATTTT. Translated, it gives CASSFSGTQDTQYF.

Comment on this clone: The junction departs from germline at one end; a sequencing error may be responsible. This sequence joins TRBV5-1 and TRBJ1-1; perhaps TRBD1 as D (6 bases). The CDR3 loop spans 13 amino acids. Germline lookup yields CDR1 SGHRS and CDR2 YFSETQ. CDR3 bases: TGCGCCAGCACCTTGACAGGTAGAGGTGAAGCTTTCTTT. Its protein is CASTLTGRGEAFF.

The chain combines TRBV5-1 with TRBJ2-6, with 7 nucleotides matching TRBD1. Losses at the gene ends were 0 bases for V and 13 bases for J; bases not matched to a gene: 4. This CDR3 comprises 13 residues. Germline CDR1 is SGHRS and CDR2 is YFSETQ. The CDR3 DNA follows: TGCGCCAGCAGCTTGGAGACAGGGAAAGTCCTGACTTTC. It is translated as CASSLETGKVLTF.

This clone came up once. The chain is built from TRBV6-1 and TRBJ1-1; no clear D. Germline-derived CDR1 and CDR2 are MNHNS and SASEGT. Trimming stripped 7 bases from V and 1 base from J, with 13 bases between. The CDR3 runs 14 residues. The DNA for the CDR3 is TGTGCCAGCACCCCCGGCGCAGGGAACACTGAAGCTTTCTTT. Amino acids: CASTPGAGNTEAFF.

The chain links TRBV6-1 to TRBJ1-4; perhaps TRBD1 as D (5 bases). The V gene's germline CDR1 is MNHNS and CDR2 SASEGT. This CDR3 contains 16 residues. The V and J ends lost 2 bases and 7 bases respectively, with 17 bases between them. In DNA form, the CDR3 reads TGTGCCAGCAGTGAAATATCTAGGGGTCGGGGTGAAAAACTGTTTTTT. Its protein product is CASSEISRGRGEKLFF.

The chain is built from TRBV6-1 and TRBJ2-1; tentatively, D is TRBD1 (5 bases). The CDR3 extends over 11 amino acids. The V and J ends lost 6 bases and 6 bases respectively, with 6 bases between them. The germline V gene encodes CDR1 MNHNS and CDR2 SASEGT. CDR3 sequence (DNA): TGTGCCAGCAGCCAGGGCAATGAGCAGTTCTTC. Translated, it gives CASSQGNEQFF.

The V and J genes are TRBV7-8 and TRBJ1-5, with a weak D call TRBD1 (6 bases). This CDR3 comprises 16 residues. CDR1 SGHVS and CDR2 FQNEAQ come from the germline V gene. V was cut by 5 bases and J by 2 bases, with 16 bases left in between. CDR3 residues: CASSPSGASGNQPQHF. CDR3 in DNA: TGTGCCAGCAGCCCCTCAGGGGCGTCTGGCAATCAGCCCCAGCATTTT.